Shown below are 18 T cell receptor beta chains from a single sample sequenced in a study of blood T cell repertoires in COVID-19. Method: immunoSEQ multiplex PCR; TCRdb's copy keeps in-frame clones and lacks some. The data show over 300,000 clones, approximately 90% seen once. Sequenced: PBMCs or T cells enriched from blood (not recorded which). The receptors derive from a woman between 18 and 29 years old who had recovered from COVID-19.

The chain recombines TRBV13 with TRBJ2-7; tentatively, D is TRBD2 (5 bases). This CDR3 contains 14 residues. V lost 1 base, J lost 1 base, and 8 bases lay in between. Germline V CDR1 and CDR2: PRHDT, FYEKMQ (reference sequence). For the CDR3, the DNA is TGTGCCAGCAGCTTAGTGGGCGGGTCCTACGAGCAGTACTTC. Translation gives CASSLVGGSYEQYF.

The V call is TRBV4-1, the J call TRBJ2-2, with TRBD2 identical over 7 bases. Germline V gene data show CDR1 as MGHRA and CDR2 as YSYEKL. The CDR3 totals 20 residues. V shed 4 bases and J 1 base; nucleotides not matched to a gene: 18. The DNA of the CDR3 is TGCGCCAGCAGCCTTTTAGGGTTACAACGTGCTAGCGGGAACACCGGGGAGCTGTTTTTT. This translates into CASSLLGLQRASGNTGELFF.

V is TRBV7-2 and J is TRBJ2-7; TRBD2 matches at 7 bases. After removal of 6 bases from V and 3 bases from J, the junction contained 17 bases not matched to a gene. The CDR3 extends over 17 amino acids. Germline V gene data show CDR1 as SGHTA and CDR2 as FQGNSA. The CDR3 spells CASRSPGRPPADYEQYF. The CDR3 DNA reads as TGTGCCAGCAGATCTCCCGGGAGGCCTCCGGCAGACTACGAGCAGTACTTC.

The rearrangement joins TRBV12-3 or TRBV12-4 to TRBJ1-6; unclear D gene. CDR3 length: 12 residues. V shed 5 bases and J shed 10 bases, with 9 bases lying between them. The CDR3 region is CASSAEGSPLHF. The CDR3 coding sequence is TGTGCCAGCAGTGCGGAAGGCTCACCCCTCCACTTT.

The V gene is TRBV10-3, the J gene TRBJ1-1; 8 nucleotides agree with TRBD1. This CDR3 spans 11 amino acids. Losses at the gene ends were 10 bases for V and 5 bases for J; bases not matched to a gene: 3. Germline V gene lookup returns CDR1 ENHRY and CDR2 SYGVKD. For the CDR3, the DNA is TGTGCCACCAGGGACAGGACTGAAGCTTTCTTT. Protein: CATRDRTEAFF.

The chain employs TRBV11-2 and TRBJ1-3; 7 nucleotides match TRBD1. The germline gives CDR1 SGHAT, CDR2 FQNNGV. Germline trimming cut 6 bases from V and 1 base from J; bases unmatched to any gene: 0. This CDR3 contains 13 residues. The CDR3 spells CASRQGSGNTIYF. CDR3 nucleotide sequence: TGTGCCAGCAGACAGGGGTCTGGAAACACCATATATTTT.

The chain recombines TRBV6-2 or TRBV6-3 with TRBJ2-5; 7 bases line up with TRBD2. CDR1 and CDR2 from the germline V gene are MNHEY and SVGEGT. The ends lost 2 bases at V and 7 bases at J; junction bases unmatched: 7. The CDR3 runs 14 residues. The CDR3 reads CASSYPRTGGTQYF. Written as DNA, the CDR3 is TGTGCCAGCAGTTACCCCAGGACGGGAGGGACCCAGTACTTC.

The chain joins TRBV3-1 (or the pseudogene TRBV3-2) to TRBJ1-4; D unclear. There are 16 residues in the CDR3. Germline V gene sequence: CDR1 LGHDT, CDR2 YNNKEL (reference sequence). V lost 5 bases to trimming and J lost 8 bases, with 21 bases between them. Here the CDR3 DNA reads TGTGCCAGCAGCTCAAATCGAGCGAGGGAGTGGGAAAAACTGTTTTTT. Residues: CASSSNRAREWEKLFF.

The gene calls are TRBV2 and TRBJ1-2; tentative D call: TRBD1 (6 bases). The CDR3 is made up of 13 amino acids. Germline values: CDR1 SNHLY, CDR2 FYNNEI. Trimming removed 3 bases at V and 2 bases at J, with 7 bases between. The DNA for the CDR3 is TGTGCCAGCAGTGAGGACAGAAACTATGGCTACACCTTC. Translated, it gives CASSEDRNYGYTF.

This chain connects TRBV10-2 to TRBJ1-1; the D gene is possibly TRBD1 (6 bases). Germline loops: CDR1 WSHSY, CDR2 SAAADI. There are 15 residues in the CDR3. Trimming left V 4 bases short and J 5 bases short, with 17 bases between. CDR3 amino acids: CASSGNPGQRTEAFF. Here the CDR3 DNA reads TGCGCCAGCAGTGGGAATCCGGGACAAAGAACTGAAGCTTTCTTT.

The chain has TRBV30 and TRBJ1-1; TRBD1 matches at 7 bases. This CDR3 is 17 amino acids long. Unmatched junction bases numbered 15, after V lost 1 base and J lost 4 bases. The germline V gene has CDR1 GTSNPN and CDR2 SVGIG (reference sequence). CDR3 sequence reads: CAWSGVRQGGTGTEAFF. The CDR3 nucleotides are TGTGCCTGGAGTGGAGTCCGGCAGGGGGGAACGGGCACTGAAGCTTTCTTT. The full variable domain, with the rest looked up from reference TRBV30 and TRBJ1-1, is SQTIHQWPATLVQPVGSPLSLECTVEGTSNPNLYWYRQAAGRGLQLLFYSVGIGQISSEVPQNLSASRPQDRQFILSSKKLLLSDSGFYLCAWSGVRQGGTGTEAFFGQGTRLTVV.

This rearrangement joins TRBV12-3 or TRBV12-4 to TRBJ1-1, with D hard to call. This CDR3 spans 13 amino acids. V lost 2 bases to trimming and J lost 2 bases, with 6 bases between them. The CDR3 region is CASSLNTNTEAFF. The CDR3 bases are TGTGCCAGCAGTTTAAACACAAACACTGAAGCTTTCTTT.

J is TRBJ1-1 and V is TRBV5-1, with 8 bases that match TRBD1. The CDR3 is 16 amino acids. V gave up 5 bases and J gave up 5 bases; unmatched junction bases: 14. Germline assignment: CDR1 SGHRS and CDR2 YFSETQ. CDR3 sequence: CASSGPGQGDRTEAFF. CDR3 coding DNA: TGCGCCAGCAGTGGTCCAGGACAGGGAGATAGAACTGAAGCTTTCTTT.

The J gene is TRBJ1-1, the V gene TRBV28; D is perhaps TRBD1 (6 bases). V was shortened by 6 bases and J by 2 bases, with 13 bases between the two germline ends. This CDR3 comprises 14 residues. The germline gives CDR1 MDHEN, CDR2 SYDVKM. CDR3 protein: CASSPSTGNTEAFF. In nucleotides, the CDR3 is TGTGCCAGCAGCCCCTCGACAGGAAACACTGAAGCTTTCTTT.

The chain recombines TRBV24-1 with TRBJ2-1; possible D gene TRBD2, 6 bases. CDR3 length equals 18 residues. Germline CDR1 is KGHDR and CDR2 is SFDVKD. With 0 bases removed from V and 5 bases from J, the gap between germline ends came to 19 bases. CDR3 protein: CATSDLSGAGTRNNEQFF. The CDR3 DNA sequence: TGTGCCACCAGTGATTTGAGTGGGGCGGGGACCAGAAACAATGAGCAGTTCTTC.

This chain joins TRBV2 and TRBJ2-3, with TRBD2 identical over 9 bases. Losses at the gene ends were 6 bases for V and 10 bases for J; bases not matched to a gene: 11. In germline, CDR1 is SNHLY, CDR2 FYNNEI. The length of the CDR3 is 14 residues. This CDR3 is CASSPGLAGTPQYF. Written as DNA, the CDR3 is TGTGCCAGCAGCCCCGGGCTAGCGGGGACCCCGCAGTATTTT. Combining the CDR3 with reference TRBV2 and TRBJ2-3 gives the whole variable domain EPEVTQTPSHQVTQMGQEVILRCVPISNHLYFYWYRQILGQKVEFLVSFYNNEISEKSEIFDDQFSVERPDGSNFTLKIRSTKLEDSAMYFCASSPGLAGTPQYFGPGTRLTVL.

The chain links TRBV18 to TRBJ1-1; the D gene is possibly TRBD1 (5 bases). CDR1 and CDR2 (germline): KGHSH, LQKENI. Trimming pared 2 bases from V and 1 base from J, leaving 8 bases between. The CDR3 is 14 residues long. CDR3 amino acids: CASSPEDRNTEAFF. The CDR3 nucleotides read TGTGCCAGCTCACCAGAAGACAGGAACACTGAAGCTTTCTTT.

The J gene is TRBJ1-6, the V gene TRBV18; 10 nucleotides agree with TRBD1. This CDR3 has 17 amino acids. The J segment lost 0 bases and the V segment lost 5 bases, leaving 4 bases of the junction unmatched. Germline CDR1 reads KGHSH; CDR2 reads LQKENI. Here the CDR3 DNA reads TGTGCCAGCTCAGCGGACAGGGGGAGCTCCTATAATTCACCCCTCCACTTT. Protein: CASSADRGSSYNSPLHF.